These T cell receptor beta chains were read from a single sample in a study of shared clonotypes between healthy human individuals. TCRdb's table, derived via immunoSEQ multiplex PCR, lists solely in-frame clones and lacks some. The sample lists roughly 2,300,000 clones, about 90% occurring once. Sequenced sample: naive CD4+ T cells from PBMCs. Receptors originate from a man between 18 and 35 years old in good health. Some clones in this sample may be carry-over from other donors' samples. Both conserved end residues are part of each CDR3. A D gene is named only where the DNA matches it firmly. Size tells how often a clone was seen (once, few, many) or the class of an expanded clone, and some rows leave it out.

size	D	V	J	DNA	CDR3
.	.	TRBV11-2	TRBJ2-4	TGTGCCAGCAGCACCGGGAGTTACATTCAGTACTTC	CASSTGSYIQYF
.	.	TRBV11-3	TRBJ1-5	TGTGCCAGCAGCTTAGATAGGGCCGACCGGCCCCAGCATTTT	CASSLDRADRPQHF
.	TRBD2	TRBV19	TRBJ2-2	TGTGCCAGTAGTCGGGGACTAGCGGGAGGTAACACCGGGGAGCTGTTTTTT	CASSRGLAGGNTGELFF
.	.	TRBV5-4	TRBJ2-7	TGTGCCAGCAGCCCGGGACTCGCCTACGAGCAGTACTTC	CASSPGLAYEQYF
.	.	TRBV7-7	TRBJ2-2	TGTGCCAGCAGCATCGACAGGACCGGGGAGCTGTTTTTT	CASSIDRTGELFF
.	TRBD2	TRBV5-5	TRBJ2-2	TGTGCCAGCAGCCTGGCGACGACTAGCAACACCGGGGAGCTGTTTTTT	CASSLATTSNTGELFF
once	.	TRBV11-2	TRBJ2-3	TGTGCCAGCAGCTTAGATCTTAGGGCCAGGGTCAACACAGATACGCAGTATTTT	CASSLDLRARVNTDTQYF
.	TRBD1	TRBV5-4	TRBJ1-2	TGTGCCAGCAGCTCCGCAAAACAGGGGCATGACTATGGCTACACCTTC	CASSSAKQGHDYGYTF
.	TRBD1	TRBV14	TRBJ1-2	TGTGCCAGCAGCCAAGGACAGGGACCACAGTACGCCTATGGCTACACCTTC	CASSQGQGPQYAYGYTF
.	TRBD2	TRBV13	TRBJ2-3	TGTGCCAGCAGCCCGGGCATAGGCGGGAGGGGCACAGATACGCAGTATTTT	CASSPGIGGRGTDTQYF
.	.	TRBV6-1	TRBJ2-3	TGTGCCAGCAGTGTTGCGACTGCTACAGATACGCAGTATTTT	CASSVATATDTQYF
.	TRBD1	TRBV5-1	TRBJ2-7	TGCGCCAGCAGCTTCGGGACAGCTAACCCGTCCGAGCAGTACTTC	CASSFGTANPSEQYF
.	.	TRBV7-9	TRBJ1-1	TGTGCCAGCAGCACTCAGAACACTGAAGCTTTCTTT	CASSTQNTEAFF
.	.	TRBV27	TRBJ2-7	TGTGCCAGCAGTTTCTCCCTACGGACAGCAACCTTTTCCTACGAGCAGTACTTC	CASSFSLRTATFSYEQYF
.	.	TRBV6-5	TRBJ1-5	TGTGCCAGCAGTACCTGGCGGAATCAGCCCCAGCATTTT	CASSTWRNQPQHF
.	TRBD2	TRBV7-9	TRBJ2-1	TGTGCCAGCAGCTTAGATCTAGCGGGAGGATTCGGTGAGCAGTTCTTC	CASSLDLAGGFGEQFF
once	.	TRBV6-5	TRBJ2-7	TGTGCCAGCAGTTATACGGTTTCCCAGCCCTCCTACGAGCAGTACTTC	CASSYTVSQPSYEQYF
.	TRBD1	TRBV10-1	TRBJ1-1	TGCGCCAGCAGTGAAAAGACAGGGTTGACTGAAGCTTTCTTT	CASSEKTGLTEAFF
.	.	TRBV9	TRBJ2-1	TGTGCCAGCAGCGTGGGAGGAGCGGAAACTGCCAATGAGCAGTTCTTC	CASSVGGAETANEQFF
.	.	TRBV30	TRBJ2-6	TGTGCCTGGAGTCAGGGGCAACCTGGGGCCAACGTCCTGACTTTC	CAWSQGQPGANVLTF
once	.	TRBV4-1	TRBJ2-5	TGCGCCAGCAGCCTTGCCCAGCAAGAGACCCAGTACTTC	CASSLAQQETQYF
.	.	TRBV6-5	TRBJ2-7	TGTGCCAGCAGTGGGGTGGTCGGATACGAGCAGTACTTC	CASSGVVGYEQYF
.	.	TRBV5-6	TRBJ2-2	TGTGCCAGCAGCCACTTGACAGGTCGCAACGGGGAGCTGTTTTTT	CASSHLTGRNGELFF
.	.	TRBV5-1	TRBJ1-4	TGCGCCAGCAGCTCAACCTTTATTTTGCAGGGCGCAAATGAAAAACTGTTTTTT	CASSSTFILQGANEKLFF
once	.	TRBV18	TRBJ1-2	TGTGCCAGCTCACCGGGGGCAGGGATGGGCTACACCTTC	CASSPGAGMGYTF
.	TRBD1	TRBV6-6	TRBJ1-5	TGTGCCAGCAGCTTAGGGACAGGGGGAAGACAGCCCCAGCATTTT	CASSLGTGGRQPQHF
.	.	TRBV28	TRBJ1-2	TGTGCCAGCAGCCCGGACAGCTTCTATGGCTACACCTTC	CASSPDSFYGYTF
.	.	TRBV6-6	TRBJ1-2	TGTGCCAGCAGTTACCACCACCCCAACTATGGCTACACCTTC	CASSYHHPNYGYTF
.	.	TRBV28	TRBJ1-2	TGTGCCAGCAGTGTCGGAGGGGTTAACTATGGCTACACCTTC	CASSVGGVNYGYTF
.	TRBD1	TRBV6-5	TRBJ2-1	TGTGCCAGCAGATGGGGACAGTCCTACAATGAGCAGTTCTTC	CASRWGQSYNEQFF
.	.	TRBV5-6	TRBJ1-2	TGTGCCAGCAGCTTGGAAAGGAACTATGGCTACACCTTC	CASSLERNYGYTF
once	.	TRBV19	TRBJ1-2	TGTGCCAGTAGTATGGGTTTCAGTTATGGCTACACCTTC	CASSMGFSYGYTF
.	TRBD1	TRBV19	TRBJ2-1	TGTGCCAGTAGTCCGGGACAGGGGGCAAGGGGGACCTACAATGAGCAGTTCTTC	CASSPGQGARGTYNEQFF
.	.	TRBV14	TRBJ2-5	TGTGCCAGCAGCCAAGTGAGGCTAGTGGGGACCCAGTACTTC	CASSQVRLVGTQYF
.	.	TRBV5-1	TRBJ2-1	TGCGCCAGCAGCGGCGGACAGTCCTACAATGAGCAGTTCTTC	CASSGGQSYNEQFF
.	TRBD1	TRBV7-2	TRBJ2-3	TGTGCCAGCAGCCCCCGACAGGGGTGGACAGATACGCAGTATTTT	CASSPRQGWTDTQYF
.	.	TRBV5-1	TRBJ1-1	TGCGCCAGCAGCTTGGCAGGTGGGGGGAACACTGAAGCTTTCTTT	CASSLAGGGNTEAFF
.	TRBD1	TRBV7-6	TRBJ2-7	TGTGCCAGCAGCTTATCAGGGACAGGACCCTACGAGCAGTACTTC	CASSLSGTGPYEQYF
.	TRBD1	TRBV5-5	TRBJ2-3	TGTGCCAGCAGCGCGGGACAGGGGGCAACAGATACGCAGTATTTT	CASSAGQGATDTQYF
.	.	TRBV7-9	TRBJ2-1	TGTGCCAGCAGCTTCGGTACCAGCGGGTCCTCCTACAATGAGCAGTTCTTC	CASSFGTSGSSYNEQFF
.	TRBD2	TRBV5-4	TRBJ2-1	TGTGCCAGCAGCTTGGGGTTAGCGGGTGGTAATGAGCAGTTCTTC	CASSLGLAGGNEQFF
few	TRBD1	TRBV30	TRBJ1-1	TGTGCCTGGAACAGGGGGAGCACTGAAGCTTTCTTT	CAWNRGSTEAFF
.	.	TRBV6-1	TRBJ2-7	TGTGCCAGCAGTGTCCTCGGAGACGAGCAGTACTTC	CASSVLGDEQYF
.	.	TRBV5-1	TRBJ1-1	TGCGCCAGCAGCTTGGACAGGGTCGACACTGAAGCTTTCTTT	CASSLDRVDTEAFF
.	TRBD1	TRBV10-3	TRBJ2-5	TGTGCCATCACGGGACAGCCCGAAGAGACCCAGTACTTC	CAITGQPEETQYF
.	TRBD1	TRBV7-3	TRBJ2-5	TGTGCCAGCAGCTTACTCAGGGGGGAGACCCAGTACTTC	CASSLLRGETQYF
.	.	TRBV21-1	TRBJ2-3	TGTGCCAGCAGCAACCTAATGGGGGTTGGCACAGATACGCAGTATTTT	CASSNLMGVGTDTQYF